The clone carrying this TCR beta chain showed up many times. Its antigen is undetermined. The data originate from a study of T cells in Graves' hyperthyroidism and ophthalmopathy. The study, taken as a whole, reports: The blood repertoire included most of the expanded thyroid clonotypes above 0.001. The model foresaw ophthalmopathy a median roughly 6.3 months prior to onset.

The CDR3 runs 15 residues. J was trimmed by 2 bases and V by 6 bases; bases with no gene match: 9. Germline V CDR1 and CDR2: MDHEN, SYDVKM. The authors deemed Graves' hyperthyroidism stable absent ophthalmopathy progression within 18 months. Newly diagnosed hyperthyroidism patients aged 18 to 65 years had disease lasting under 2 months. TCR beta CDR3 regions were amplified from RNA. When the TCR CDR3 underwent first-round RT-PCR, the HTBI primer set was used. TCRdb re-called the multiplex PCR reads through MiXCR, storing one row per CDR3 protein. The sample has 350,000 to 400,000 distinct CDR3 sequences, about 20% seen once.

The TCR originated in a woman aged 18-30 years with Graves' hyperthyroidism. The source material was blood. The V call is TRBV28, the J call TRBJ2-7, with 8 bases aligning to TRBD1. CDR3 coding DNA: TGTGCCAGCAGCGGTATAGGACAGGGAACCTACGAGCAGTACTTC. Its protein product is CASSGIGQGTYEQYF.